One and the same sample provided the 4 T cell receptor beta chains below, sequenced in a study of T cell changes during pregnancy in multiple sclerosis. Sequencing was performed with immunoSEQ multiplex PCR; in TCRdb, only in-frame clones are kept and a portion is missing. The sample lists approximately 80,000 clones; roughly nine tenths were seen once. Here the sequenced sample was PBMCs, taken in the first trimester of pregnancy. These receptors were taken from a female donor in good health, serving as a control in a pregnancy study. Some clones in this sample may be carry-over from other donors' samples.

The chain has TRBV7-9 and TRBJ1-6, with 8 bases aligning to TRBD1. V was clipped by 3 bases and J by 8 bases; unmatched bases: 3. The germline V gene encodes CDR1 SEHNR and CDR2 FQNEAQ (reference sequence). This CDR3 spans 14 amino acids. The CDR3 loop reads CASSLTGADSPLHF. Here the CDR3 DNA reads TGTGCCAGCAGCTTGACAGGGGCAGATTCACCCCTCCACTTT.

The rearrangement joins TRBV7-9 to TRBJ2-7; 11 bases are shared with TRBD2. CDR1 is SEHNR and CDR2 is FQNEAQ in the germline V gene (reference sequence). V shed 2 bases and J 3 bases; nucleotides not matched to a gene: 3. The CDR3 is 15 residues long. The CDR3 DNA sequence: TGTGCCAGCAGCTTATCTAGCGGGAGGTTCTACGAGCAGTACTTC. Translation gives CASSLSSGRFYEQYF.

The chain employs TRBV2 and TRBJ1-5; D gene uncertain. The ends were cut back, 6 bases at V and 3 bases at J, with 12 bases in the middle. The CDR3 contains 14 residues. Germline CDR1 reads SNHLY; CDR2 reads FYNNEI. The CDR3 spells CASSVTRSNQPQHF. As DNA, the CDR3 is TGTGCCAGCAGCGTGACACGGTCCAATCAGCCCCAGCATTTT.

The chain has TRBV27 and TRBJ1-4; tentative D call: TRBD1 (5 bases). CDR1 and CDR2 from the germline V gene are MNHEY and SMNVEV (reference sequence). With 1 base removed from V and 8 bases from J, the gap between germline ends came to 14 bases. The CDR3 totals 15 residues. CDR3 region: CASSLLGARVEKLFF. In DNA, the CDR3 is TGTGCCAGCAGTTTATTAGGGGCACGGGTCGAAAAACTGTTTTTT.